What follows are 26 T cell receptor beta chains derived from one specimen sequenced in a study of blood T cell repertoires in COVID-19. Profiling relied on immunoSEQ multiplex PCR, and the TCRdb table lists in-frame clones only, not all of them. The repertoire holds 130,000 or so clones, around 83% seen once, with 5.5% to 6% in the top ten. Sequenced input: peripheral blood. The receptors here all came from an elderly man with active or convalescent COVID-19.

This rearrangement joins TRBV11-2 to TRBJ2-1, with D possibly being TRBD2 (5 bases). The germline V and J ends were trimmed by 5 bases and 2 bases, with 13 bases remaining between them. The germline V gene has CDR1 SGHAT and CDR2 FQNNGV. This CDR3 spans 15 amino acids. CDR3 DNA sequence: TGTGCCAGCAGCGCGGGCCCTGCGGCCTACAATGAGCAGTTCTTC. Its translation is CASSAGPAAYNEQFF.

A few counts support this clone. The CDR3 region has the DNA TGTGCCAGCAGTTTACAGGGGGCGGTCACTGAAGCTTTCTTT. This encodes CASSLQGAVTEAFF. The chain carries TRBV6-5 and TRBJ1-1, with 9 bases identical to TRBD1. Germline V gene data show CDR1 as MNHEY and CDR2 as SVGAGI. After removal of 4 bases from V and 4 bases from J, the junction contained 4 bases not matched to a gene. The CDR3 is made up of 14 amino acids.

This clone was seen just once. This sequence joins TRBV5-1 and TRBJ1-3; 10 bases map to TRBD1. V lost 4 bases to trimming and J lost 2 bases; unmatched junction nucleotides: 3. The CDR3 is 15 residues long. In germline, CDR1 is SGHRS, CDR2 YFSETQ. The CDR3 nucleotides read TGCGCCAGCAGCATAGGGACAGGGGCTGGAAACACCATATATTTT. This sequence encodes CASSIGTGAGNTIYF.

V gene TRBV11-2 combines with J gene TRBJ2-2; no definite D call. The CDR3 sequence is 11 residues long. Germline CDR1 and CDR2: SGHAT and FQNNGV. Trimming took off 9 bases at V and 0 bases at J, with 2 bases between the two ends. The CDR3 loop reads CASTNTGELFF. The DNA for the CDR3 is TGTGCCAGTACGAACACCGGGGAGCTGTTTTTT.

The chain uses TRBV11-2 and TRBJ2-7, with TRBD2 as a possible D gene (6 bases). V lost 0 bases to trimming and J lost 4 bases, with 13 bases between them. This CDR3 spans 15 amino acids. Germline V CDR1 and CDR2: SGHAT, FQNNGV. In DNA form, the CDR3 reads TGTGCCAGCAGCTTAGATCAGAGTCTAGCGTACGAGCAGTACTTC. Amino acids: CASSLDQSLAYEQYF.

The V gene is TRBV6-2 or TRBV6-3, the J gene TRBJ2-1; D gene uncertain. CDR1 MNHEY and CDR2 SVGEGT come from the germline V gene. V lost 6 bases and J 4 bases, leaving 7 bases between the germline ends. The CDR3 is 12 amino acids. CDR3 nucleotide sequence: TGTGCCAGCAGCCGGGCTTACAATGAGCAGTTCTTC. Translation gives CASSRAYNEQFF.

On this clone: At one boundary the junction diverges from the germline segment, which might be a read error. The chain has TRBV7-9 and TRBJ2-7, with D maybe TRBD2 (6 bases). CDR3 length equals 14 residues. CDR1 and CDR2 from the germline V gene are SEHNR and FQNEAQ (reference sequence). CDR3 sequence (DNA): TGTGCCATCAGCGGAGGGACCACTTTTTACGAGCAGTACTTC. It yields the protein CAISGGTTFYEQYF.

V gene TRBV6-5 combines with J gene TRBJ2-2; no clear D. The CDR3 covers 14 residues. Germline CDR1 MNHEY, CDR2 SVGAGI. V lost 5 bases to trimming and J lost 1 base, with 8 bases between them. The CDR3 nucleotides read TGTGCCAGCAGTACTAAGAGGAACACCGGGGAGCTGTTTTTT. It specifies CASSTKRNTGELFF.

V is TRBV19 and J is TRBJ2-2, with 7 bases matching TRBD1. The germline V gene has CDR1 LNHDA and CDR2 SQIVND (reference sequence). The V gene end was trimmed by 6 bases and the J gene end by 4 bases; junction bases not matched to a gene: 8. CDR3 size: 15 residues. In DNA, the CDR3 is TGTGCCAGTAGGACAGGGACGGCCTCCACCGGGGAGCTGTTTTTT. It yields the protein CASRTGTASTGELFF.

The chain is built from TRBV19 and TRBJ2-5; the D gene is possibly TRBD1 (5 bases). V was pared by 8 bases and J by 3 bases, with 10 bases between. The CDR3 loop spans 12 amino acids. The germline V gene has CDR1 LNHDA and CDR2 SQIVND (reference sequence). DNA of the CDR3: TGTGCCAGTGGTGGCAGGGAAGAGACCCAGTACTTC. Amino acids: CASGGREETQYF.

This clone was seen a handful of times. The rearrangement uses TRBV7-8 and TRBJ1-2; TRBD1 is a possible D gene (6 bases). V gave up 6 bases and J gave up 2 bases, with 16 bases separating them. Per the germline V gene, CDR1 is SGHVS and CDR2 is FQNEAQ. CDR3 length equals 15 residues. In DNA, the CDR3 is TGTGCCAGCAGTCGAGAGGGGGTCCCGAACTATGGCTACACCTTC. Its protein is CASSREGVPNYGYTF.

CDR3 in amino acids: CASRGPGEKLFF. The CDR3 DNA reads TGTGCCAGCAGGGGGCCAGGTGAAAAACTGTTTTTT. The V gene is TRBV6-5, the J gene TRBJ1-4; tentatively, D is TRBD1 (5 bases). Germline CDR1 and CDR2: MNHEY and SVGAGI. CDR3 size: 12 residues. V lost 6 bases to trimming and J lost 7 bases, with 9 bases between them.

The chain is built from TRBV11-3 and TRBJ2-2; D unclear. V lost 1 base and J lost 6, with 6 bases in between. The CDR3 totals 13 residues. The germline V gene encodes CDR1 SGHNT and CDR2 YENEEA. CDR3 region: CASSLGSAGELFF. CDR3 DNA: TGTGCCAGCAGCTTAGGGTCGGCCGGGGAGCTGTTTTTT.

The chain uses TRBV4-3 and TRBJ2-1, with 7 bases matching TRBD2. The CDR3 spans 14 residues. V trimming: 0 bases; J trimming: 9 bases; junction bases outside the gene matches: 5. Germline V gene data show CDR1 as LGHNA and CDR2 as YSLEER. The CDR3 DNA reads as TGCGCCAGCAGCCAAGATTCCGCGGGGGTTGAGCAGTTCTTC. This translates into CASSQDSAGVEQFF.

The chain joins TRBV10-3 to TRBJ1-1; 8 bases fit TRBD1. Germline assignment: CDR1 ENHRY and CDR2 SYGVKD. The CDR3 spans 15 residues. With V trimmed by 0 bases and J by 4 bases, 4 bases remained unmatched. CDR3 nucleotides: TGTGCCATCAGTGAGTCAACAGGGGGGGGCACTGAAGCTTTCTTT. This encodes CAISESTGGGTEAFF.

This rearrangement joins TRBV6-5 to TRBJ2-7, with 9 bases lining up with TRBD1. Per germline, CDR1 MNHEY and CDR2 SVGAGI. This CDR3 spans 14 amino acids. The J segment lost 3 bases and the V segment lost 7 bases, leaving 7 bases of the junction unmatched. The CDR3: CASTRQGENYEQYF. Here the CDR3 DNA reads TGTGCCAGCACCCGACAGGGGGAGAACTACGAGCAGTACTTC.

The CDR3 DNA sequence: TGTGCCAGTACCTACTGGGCTGGCAGGGGAAGTACTGAAGCTTTCTTT. It translates to CASTYWAGRGSTEAFF. The J gene is TRBJ1-1, the V gene TRBV19; a weak D match, TRBD1 (6 bases). This CDR3 has 16 amino acids. Trimming took 7 bases from V and 5 from J, leaving 23 bases between them. The germline gives CDR1 LNHDA, CDR2 SQIVND (reference sequence).

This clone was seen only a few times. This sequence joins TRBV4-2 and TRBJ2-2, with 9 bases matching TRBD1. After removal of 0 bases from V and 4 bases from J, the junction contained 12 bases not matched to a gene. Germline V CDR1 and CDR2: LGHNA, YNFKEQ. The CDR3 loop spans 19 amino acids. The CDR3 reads CASSQDSGLGTGSTGELFF. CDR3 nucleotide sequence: TGTGCCAGCAGCCAAGATTCGGGGCTTGGGACAGGGTCCACCGGGGAGCTGTTTTTT.

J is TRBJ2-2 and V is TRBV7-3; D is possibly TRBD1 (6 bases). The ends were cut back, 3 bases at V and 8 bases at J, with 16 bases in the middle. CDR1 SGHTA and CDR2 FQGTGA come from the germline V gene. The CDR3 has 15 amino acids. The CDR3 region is CASSLGDITTGELFF. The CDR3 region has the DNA TGTGCCAGCAGCTTGGGGGACATAACAACGGGGGAGCTGTTTTTT. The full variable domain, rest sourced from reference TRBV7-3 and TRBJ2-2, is GAGVSQTPSNKVTEKGKYVELRCDPISGHTALYWYRQSLGQGPEFLIYFQGTGAADDSGLPNDRFFAVRPEGSVSTLKIQRTERGDSAVYLCASSLGDITTGELFFGEGSRLTVL.

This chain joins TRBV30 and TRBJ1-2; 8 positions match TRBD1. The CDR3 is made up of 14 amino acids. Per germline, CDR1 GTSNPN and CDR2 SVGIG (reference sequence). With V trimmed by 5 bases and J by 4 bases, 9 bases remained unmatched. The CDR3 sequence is CAWGITGGGYGYTF. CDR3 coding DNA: TGTGCCTGGGGTATTACAGGGGGTGGCTATGGCTACACCTTC.

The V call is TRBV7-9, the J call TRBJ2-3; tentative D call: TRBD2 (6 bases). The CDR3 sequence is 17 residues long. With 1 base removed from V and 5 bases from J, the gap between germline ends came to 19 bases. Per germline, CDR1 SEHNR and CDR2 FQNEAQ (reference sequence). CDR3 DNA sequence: TGTGCCAGCAGCTTAGTATCTGCCGGGACTCGCGGAGATACGCAGTATTTT. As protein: CASSLVSAGTRGDTQYF.

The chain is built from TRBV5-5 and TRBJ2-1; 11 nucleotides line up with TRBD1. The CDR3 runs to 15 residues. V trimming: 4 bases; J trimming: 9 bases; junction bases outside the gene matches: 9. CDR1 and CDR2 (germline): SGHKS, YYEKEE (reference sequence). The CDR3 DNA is TGTGCCAGCAGCCTGGGACAGGGGGTTATCGGTGAGCAGTTCTTC. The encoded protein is CASSLGQGVIGEQFF.

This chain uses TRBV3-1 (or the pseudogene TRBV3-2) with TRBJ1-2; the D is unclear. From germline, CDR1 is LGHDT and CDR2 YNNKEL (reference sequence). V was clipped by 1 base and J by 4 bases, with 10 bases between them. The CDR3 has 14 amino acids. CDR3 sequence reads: CASSQGRTVYGYTF. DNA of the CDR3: TGTGCCAGCAGCCAAGGTCGTACGGTCTATGGCTACACCTTC.

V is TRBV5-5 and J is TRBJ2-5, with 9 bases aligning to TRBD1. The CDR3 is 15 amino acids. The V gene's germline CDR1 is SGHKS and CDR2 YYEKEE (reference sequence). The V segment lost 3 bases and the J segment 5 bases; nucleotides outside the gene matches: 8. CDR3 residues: CASSSMGQGGETQYF. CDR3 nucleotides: TGTGCCAGCAGCTCCATGGGACAGGGTGGGGAGACCCAGTACTTC.

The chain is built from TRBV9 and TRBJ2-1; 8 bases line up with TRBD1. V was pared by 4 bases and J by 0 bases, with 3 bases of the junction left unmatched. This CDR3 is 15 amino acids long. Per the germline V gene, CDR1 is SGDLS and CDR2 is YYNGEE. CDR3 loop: CASSPGTGSYNEQFF. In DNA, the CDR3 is TGTGCCAGCAGCCCTGGGACAGGCTCCTACAATGAGCAGTTCTTC. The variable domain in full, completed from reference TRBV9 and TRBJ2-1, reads DSGVTQTPKHLITATGQRVTLRCSPRSGDLSVYWYQQSLDQGLQFLIQYYNGEERAKGNILERFSAQQFPDLHSELNLSSLELGDSALYFCASSPGTGSYNEQFFGPGTRLTVL.

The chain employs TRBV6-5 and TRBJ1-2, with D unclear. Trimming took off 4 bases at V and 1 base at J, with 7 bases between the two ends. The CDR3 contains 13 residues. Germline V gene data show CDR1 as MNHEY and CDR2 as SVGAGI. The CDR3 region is CASSLSSNYGYTF. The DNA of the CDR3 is TGTGCCAGCAGTTTAAGTAGTAACTATGGCTACACCTTC.